This T cell receptor beta chain comes out of a study of CD8 T cells in Susac syndrome (dated by TCRdb to between 2019 and 2020). With regard to the full study: The study used repertoire sequencing to test whether antigen drove CD8+ T cell activation and differentiation in Susac syndrome.

Study-level results and caveats: The number of individuals in the TCR sequencing and HLA analysis was recognized as being relatively small.

RNA was extracted with the RNeasy kit and roughly 0.45 to 1 ug was reverse transcribed using random hexamers. The immunoSEQ multiplex PCR assay, which covers 54 Vbeta and 13 Jbeta segments, was used to amplify TCR beta CDR3 regions. To correct PCR amplification bias, a synthetic template baseline was used for both primer optimization and computational correction. As for how the authors treated the data: Only productive sequences were kept, with reads annotated to V, D and J genes according to IMGT and analyzed in immunoSEQ Analyzer. Clonality was calculated as one minus the Shannon entropy normalized by log2 of the number of productive unique sequences. Public and private clones were assessed among the 100 most prevalent clones of each patient and control. A clone was defined as Susac-specific if it was absent from the healthy and MS cohorts, from 1052 published viral clones and from other ImmuneACCESS disease sequences. Using fastp trimming at Q25 and MiXCR clonotype assembly, TCRdb reanalyzed the public sequencing data and kept in-frame beta chains. Each entry is one CDR3 protein sequence, shown with its most common DNA and genes. The V and J calls shown here were made by TCRdb, not taken from the authors' results. For this sample there are fewer than 150,000 distinct CDR3 sequences; roughly 96% appear just once. The top ten hold roughly 0.12% of the sample.

About this clonotype: No cognate antigen has been identified for it. No much larger clonotype is one base removed from it; base qualities were not supplied.

Peripheral blood CD8+ and CD4+ T cells from healthy donors, Susac syndrome patients and multiple sclerosis patients were profiled using high-throughput TCR beta sequencing. Healthy donors were included as age- and sex-matched controls. Bulk CD8+ and CD4+ T cells were purified by magnetic negative isolation, whereas CD8+ TEMRA cells were enriched by FACS. Blood was drawn into EDTA tubes, processed within 24 hours, and PBMCs were isolated by density gradient centrifugation. PBMCs intended for TCR sequencing were frozen in liquid nitrogen and were later thawed in a 37 degrees C water bath. A purity of at least 90% was achieved for sorted or isolated CD4+, CD8+ and CD8+ TEMRA cells. The V and J ends are trimmed by 5 bases and 2 bases, leaving 10 bases between them. The CDR3 starts with the cysteine, ends with the phenylalanine, and has 13 residues. Kept here is only the CDR3 DNA, which spans 39 bases and is read in frame from base 1. From the germline V gene, CDR1 is SGHDT and CDR2 is YYEEEE.

Sequenced sample: CD4+ T cells from PBMCs. Recombination joined TRBV5-6 with TRBJ1-2; the D gene assignment is ambiguous. This TCR derives from a human donor in good health. The CDR3 here reads CASSSGFNYGYTF. The sequence in DNA is TGTGCCAGCAGTTCGGGCTTCAACTATGGCTACACCTTC.